This TCR beta chain was observed in a study of T cell responses to AZD1222 COVID-19 vaccine. Whole-study results and caveats: Nearly half of unique spike-specific TCRs reportedly avoided B.1.351 and B.1.1.7 mutated regions. The CD4 TCRs associated with vaccination extended across spike and predominated at 160-218 and 743-854. Repertoire sampling occurred only after the peak T cell response.

TCRdb's copy holds only in-frame clones and misses some; the assay was immunoSEQ multiplex PCR. The sample gives 200,000 to 250,000 clones, about 93% of which show up once; 0.9% to 1.1% is in the top ten. In regard to this clone: The antigen is not known.

Germline CDR1 SNHLY, CDR2 FYNNEI. Trimming shortened V by 6 bases and J by 5 bases, and 8 bases separated the two germline ends. CDR3 length equals 13 residues. The genes are TRBV2 and TRBJ1-6; D uncertain. This TCR was sampled from an adult in good health. The sequencing used peripheral blood, collected on day 0 of MenACWY control vaccination. The chain's CDR3 is CASSSQDNSPLHF. The CDR3, as DNA: TGTGCCAGCAGCTCCCAGGATAATTCACCCCTCCACTTT.